This passage covers 17 T cell receptor beta chains from one sample sequenced in a study of T cells in localized non-small cell lung cancer. Here immunoSEQ multiplex PCR was the method, and the copy in TCRdb shows in-frame clones only, minus some. This sample has tens of thousands of clones, with roughly 88% found just once. This specimen was peripheral blood, taken before any cancer treatment. Receptor source: a male donor aged 60 or older with stage III squamous cell lung carcinoma.

The chain couples TRBV6-5 to TRBJ1-1; no clear D. CDR1 MNHEY and CDR2 SVGAGI come from the germline V gene. The CDR3 spans 14 residues. V gave up 7 bases and J gave up 1 base, with 13 bases separating them. The CDR3 region is CASTHWAGNTEAFF. The CDR3 bases are TGTGCCAGCACTCATTGGGCGGGGAACACTGAAGCTTTCTTT.

The CDR3 coding sequence is TGTGCCAGCAGCTTTGGACCGACAGGGGTCGCTGAAGCTTTCTTT. Translated, it gives CASSFGPTGVAEAFF. This chain links TRBV5-6 with TRBJ1-1; TRBD1 matches at 8 bases. The length of the CDR3 is 15 residues. CDR1 and CDR2 (germline): SGHDT, YYEEEE. The trim removed 2 bases at V and 6 bases at J, leaving 9 bases unmatched.

The CDR3 loop is CASSLAPRAGQYF. CDR3 bases: TGTGCCAGCAGTTTAGCCCCTCGGGCGGGGCAGTATTTT. The chain carries TRBV27 and TRBJ2-3, with TRBD2 as a possible D gene (5 bases). CDR1 is MNHEY, CDR2 SMNVEV, per germline (reference sequence). V was cut by 2 bases and J by 11 bases, with 14 bases left in between. The length of the CDR3 is 13 residues.

The CDR3 region is CASSVLAGGTGELFF. DNA of the CDR3: TGTGCCAGCAGCGTGCTAGCGGGGGGCACCGGGGAGCTGTTTTTT. The chain employs TRBV7-2 and TRBJ2-2; 11 nucleotides align to TRBD2. The CDR3 contains 15 residues. V gave up 5 bases and J gave up 4 bases; unmatched junction bases: 3. Per the germline V gene, CDR1 is SGHTA and CDR2 is FQGNSA.

V is TRBV6-5 and J is TRBJ1-1, with 9 bases matching TRBD1. After removal of 5 bases from V and 10 bases from J, the junction contained 8 bases not matched to a gene. Germline CDR1 reads MNHEY; CDR2 reads SVGAGI. The CDR3 is 13 residues long. CDR3 nucleotide sequence: TGTGCCAGCAGTCGACAGGGGGTGACGGCAGCTTTCTTT. Translated, it gives CASSRQGVTAAFF.

V is TRBV6-5 and J is TRBJ2-3; no firm D call. The germline V gene has CDR1 MNHEY and CDR2 SVGAGI. The CDR3 runs 11 residues. V lost 6 bases to trimming and J lost 7 bases, with 8 bases between them. CDR3 loop: CASRDVNTQYF. CDR3 coding DNA: TGTGCCAGCAGGGACGTGAATACGCAGTATTTT.

CDR3: CASSARQGMRSEAFF. The CDR3 DNA is TGCGCCAGCAGCGCACGACAGGGAATGCGGTCTGAAGCTTTCTTT. The chain combines TRBV5-1 with TRBJ1-1, with TRBD1 identical over 7 bases. Looked up from germline, CDR1 is SGHRS and CDR2 is YFSETQ. The CDR3 loop spans 15 amino acids. Trimming removed 4 bases from V and 6 bases from J; junction bases left unmatched: 12.

The chain uses TRBV5-1 and TRBJ1-4; 7 bases agree with TRBD1. The CDR3 runs to 16 residues. Germline CDR1 and CDR2: SGHRS and YFSETQ. V was pared by 0 bases and J by 7 bases, with 9 bases of the junction left unmatched. The CDR3 region is CASSLDRTGAGEKLFF. The CDR3, as DNA: TGCGCCAGCAGCTTGGATCGTACAGGGGCTGGTGAAAAACTGTTTTTT. Supplemented by reference TRBV5-1 and TRBJ1-4, the full variable domain reads KAGVTQTPRYLIKTRGQQVTLSCSPISGHRSVSWYQQTPGQGLQFLFEYFSETQRNKGNFPGRFSGRQFSNSRSEMNVSTLELGDSALYLCASSLDRTGAGEKLFFGSGTQLSVL.

This rearrangement joins TRBV15 to TRBJ2-5; the D gene is possibly TRBD1 (5 bases). The CDR3 has 15 residues. Germline loops: CDR1 LNHNV, CDR2 YYDKDF (reference sequence). Trimming removed 3 bases from V and 5 bases from J, with 16 bases in between. This chain's CDR3 is CATSRAGRAGETQYF. In DNA form, the CDR3 reads TGTGCCACCAGCAGGGCCGGCAGGGCTGGGGAGACCCAGTACTTC.

The chain has TRBV5-6 and TRBJ1-6, with D perhaps TRBD1 (6 bases). Trimming shortened V by 3 bases and J by 14 bases, and 18 bases separated the two germline ends. CDR1 is SGHDT and CDR2 is YYEEEE in the germline V gene. The CDR3 totals 14 residues. CDR3 DNA: TGTGCCAGCAGCTCCAGGACCGGGACAAAGGCCCTCCACTTT. It codes for CASSSRTGTKALHF.

This chain uses TRBV5-1 with TRBJ2-5; D assignment may be TRBD1 or TRBD2 (7 bases each). The CDR3 contains 16 residues. CDR1 SGHRS and CDR2 YFSETQ come from the germline V gene. Trimming left V 5 bases short and J 2 bases short, with 19 bases between. The DNA of the CDR3 is TGCGCCAGCAGAGACAGGGAGGGGTCCTATCAAGAGACCCAGTACTTC. This encodes CASRDREGSYQETQYF.

The chain carries TRBV6-1 and TRBJ1-5, with 7 bases identical to TRBD1. V shed 7 bases, J shed 1 base, and the junction held 7 bases outside the gene matches. This CDR3 is 15 amino acids long. The germline gives CDR1 MNHNS, CDR2 SASEGT. The CDR3 loop reads CASKKAGGSNQPQHF. The CDR3 bases are TGTGCCAGCAAGAAGGCAGGGGGAAGCAATCAGCCCCAGCATTTT.

The V call is TRBV25-1, the J call TRBJ2-2; maybe TRBD1 (5 bases). With 2 bases removed from V and 5 bases from J, the gap between germline ends came to 9 bases. This CDR3 spans 14 amino acids. The germline V gene encodes CDR1 MGHDK and CDR2 SYGVNS. CDR3 sequence reads: CASSELRGTGELFF. In nucleotides, the CDR3 is TGTGCCAGCAGTGAACTTAGGGGTACCGGGGAGCTGTTTTTT. Looking up the rest from reference TRBV25-1 and TRBJ2-2 gives the full variable domain: EADIYQTPRYLVIGTGKKITLECSQTMGHDKMYWYQQDPGMELHLIHYSYGVNSTEKGDLSSESTVSRIRTEHFPLTLESARPSHTSQYLCASSELRGTGELFFGEGSRLTVL.

The rearrangement joins TRBV27 to TRBJ2-1; no firm D call. The CDR3 sequence is 15 residues long. The V end lost 3 bases, the J end lost 0 bases, and 9 bases lay between the germline ends. CDR1 and CDR2 (germline): MNHEY, SMNVEV (reference sequence). For the CDR3, the DNA is TGTGCCAGCAGTTTCATCTCGAGCTCCTACAATGAGCAGTTCTTC. Its translation: CASSFISSSYNEQFF.

The chain carries TRBV3-2 and TRBJ2-3; the table assigns TRBD1, which was not confirmed against the DNA. TRBV3-2 is a pseudogene locus. The CDR3 contains 8 residues. Here the CDR3 DNA reads TGTGCCAGCAGCCAACAATATTTT. This translates into CASSQQYF.

This clone was seen once. The V gene is TRBV7-6, the J gene TRBJ2-7; 11 bases are a match to TRBD2. This CDR3 comprises 18 residues. After removal of 0 bases from V and 3 bases from J, the junction contained 10 bases not matched to a gene. CDR1 and CDR2 from the germline V gene are SGHVS and FNYEAQ. CDR3 bases: TGTGCCAGCAGCTTAGCACCTGGACTAGCGGGTGGAAACTACGAGCAGTACTTC. It specifies CASSLAPGLAGGNYEQYF. Full variable domain (remainder filled in from reference TRBV7-6 and TRBJ2-7): GAGVSQSPRYKVTKRGQDVALRCDPISGHVSLYWYRQALGQGPEFLTYFNYEAQQDKSGLPNDRFSAERPEGSISTLTIQRTEQRDSAMYRCASSLAPGLAGGNYEQYFGPGTRLTVT.

The V call is TRBV25-1, the J call TRBJ1-5; perhaps TRBD1 as D (5 bases). The CDR3 is 14 amino acids. The germline CDR1 and CDR2 sequences are MGHDK and SYGVNS. Trimming took 6 bases from V and 6 from J, leaving 15 bases between them. CDR3 coding DNA: TGTGCCAGCAGCCCAGGCGGGGGATCTCAGCCCCAGCATTTT. Residues: CASSPGGGSQPQHF. Based on the CDR3 plus reference TRBV25-1 and TRBJ1-5, the full variable domain is EADIYQTPRYLVIGTGKKITLECSQTMGHDKMYWYQQDPGMELHLIHYSYGVNSTEKGDLSSESTVSRIRTEHFPLTLESARPSHTSQYLCASSPGGGSQPQHFGDGTRLSIL.